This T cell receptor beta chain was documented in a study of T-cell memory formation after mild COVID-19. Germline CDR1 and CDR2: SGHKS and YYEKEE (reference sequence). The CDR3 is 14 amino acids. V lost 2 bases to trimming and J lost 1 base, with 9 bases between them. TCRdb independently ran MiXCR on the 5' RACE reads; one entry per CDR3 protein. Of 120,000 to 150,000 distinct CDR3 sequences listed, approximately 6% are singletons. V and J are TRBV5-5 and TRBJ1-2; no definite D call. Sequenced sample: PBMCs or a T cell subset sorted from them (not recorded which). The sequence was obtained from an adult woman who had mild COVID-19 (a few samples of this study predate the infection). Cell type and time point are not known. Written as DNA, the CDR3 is TGTGCCAGCAGCTTAGGGATCGTTAACTATGGCTACACCTTC. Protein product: CASSLGIVNYGYTF.